Below are 16 T cell receptor beta chains sequenced from a single sample in a study of blood T cell repertoires in COVID-19. Sequenced by immunoSEQ multiplex PCR; TCRdb stores in-frame clones only, minus some. The sample gives some 26,000 clones, roughly 89% of which show up once; approximately 9.5% is in the top ten. Input material: peripheral blood. The origin of the receptors is a human donor with active COVID-19. The donor label of this sample is uncertain.

V is TRBV28 and J is TRBJ1-5, with a tentative D call TRBD1 (6 bases). The CDR3 is made up of 16 amino acids. From germline, CDR1 is MDHEN and CDR2 SYDVKM. Deletions cut 3 bases from V and 4 bases from J, with 16 bases between. As DNA, the CDR3 is TGTGCCAGCAGTTTCATCCAGGGGAGGGCTAATCAGCCCCAGCATTTT. It translates to CASSFIQGRANQPQHF.

This sequence joins TRBV7-8 and TRBJ2-2, with a weak D call TRBD1 (6 bases). The CDR3 spans 17 residues. Germline lookup yields CDR1 SGHVS and CDR2 FQNEAQ. Deletions cut 0 bases from V and 3 bases from J, with 14 bases between. The CDR3 DNA reads TGTGCCAGCAGCTTAGCGTTGAGGTGGACAGACACCGGGGAGCTGTTTTTT. It specifies CASSLALRWTDTGELFF.

CDR3 DNA sequence: TGCGCCAGCAGTCGTCAGGACAATGAGCAGTTCTTC. As protein: CASSRQDNEQFF. J is TRBJ2-1 and V is TRBV23-1; D is undetermined. TRBV23-1 is noted as an ORF with a role that remains uncertain. With 4 bases removed from V and 5 bases from J, the gap between germline ends came to 6 bases. The CDR3 has 12 residues.

The chain couples TRBV28 to TRBJ2-1, with unresolved D. This CDR3 is built from 12 residues. Germline CDR1 reads MDHEN; CDR2 reads SYDVKM. V lost 1 base and J 8 bases, leaving 6 bases between the germline ends. CDR3 in DNA: TGTGCCAGCAGTTTATTCCGTGATGAGCAGTTCTTC. Translation: CASSLFRDEQFF.

J is TRBJ2-2 and V is TRBV7-3; 9 nucleotides match TRBD2. V trimming: 1 base; J trimming: 7 bases; junction bases outside the gene matches: 7. Germline V gives CDR1 SGHTA, CDR2 FQGTGA. The CDR3 has 16 amino acids. The CDR3: CASSLKAGGPGGELFF. In DNA form, the CDR3 reads TGTGCCAGCAGCTTAAAGGCGGGAGGGCCCGGCGGGGAGCTGTTTTTT.

The chain uses TRBV19 and TRBJ2-7, with 8 bases aligning to TRBD2. The CDR3 extends over 11 amino acids. V trimming: 10 bases; J trimming: 6 bases; junction bases outside the gene matches: 5. The germline gives CDR1 LNHDA, CDR2 SQIVND (reference sequence). The CDR3 region is CATAGGAEQYF. CDR3 coding DNA: TGTGCCACCGCGGGGGGAGCCGAGCAGTACTTC.

This clone is labeled as medium-sized (0.01 to 0.1%). The V and J genes are TRBV24-1 and TRBJ1-2, with D uncertain. Germline V gene lookup returns CDR1 KGHDR and CDR2 SFDVKD. The ends were cut back, 0 bases at V and 8 bases at J, with 6 bases in the middle. The CDR3 runs 12 residues. CDR3 protein: CATSDLTVGYTF. The DNA for the CDR3 is TGTGCCACCAGTGATTTGACAGTCGGCTACACCTTC.

The CDR3 sequence is CAWSVATRGNEQFF. The CDR3 DNA sequence: TGTGCCTGGAGTGTAGCGACCAGGGGCAATGAGCAGTTCTTC. This chain joins TRBV30 and TRBJ2-1; possible D gene TRBD1, 6 bases. V lost 0 bases and J 6 bases, leaving 12 bases between the germline ends. Per germline, CDR1 GTSNPN and CDR2 SVGIG (reference sequence). The CDR3 covers 14 residues.

V is TRBV4-1 and J is TRBJ1-3; no clear D. V lost 2 bases and J lost 2, with 10 bases in between. The length of the CDR3 is 15 residues. Germline V CDR1 and CDR2: MGHRA, YSYEKL. The CDR3 region is CASSQTALTGNTIYF. CDR3 nucleotide sequence: TGCGCCAGCAGCCAAACAGCTCTGACTGGAAACACCATATATTTT.

The chain has TRBV28 and TRBJ1-5; TRBD1 agrees at 10 bases. The V segment lost 5 bases and the J segment 2 bases; nucleotides outside the gene matches: 12. The CDR3 extends over 18 amino acids. CDR1 MDHEN and CDR2 SYDVKM come from the germline V gene. The DNA of the CDR3 is TGTGCCAGCAGTCGACCCGGGACAGGGGATTTAGGCAATCAGCCCCAGCATTTT. Translating gives CASSRPGTGDLGNQPQHF.

In nucleotides, the CDR3 is TGTGCCAGCAGTCACGGGACTGGAGCATACGAGCAGTACTTC. Amino acid sequence: CASSHGTGAYEQYF. V usage is TRBV7-9 and J usage is TRBJ2-7, with D possibly matching TRBD2 (6 bases). Trimming took 6 bases from V and 4 from J, leaving 16 bases between them. CDR3 length: 14 residues. Germline V CDR1 and CDR2: SEHNR, FQNEAQ (reference sequence).

The chain combines TRBV5-1 with TRBJ1-6; D is possibly TRBD1 (5 bases). The CDR3 has 15 residues. Trimming left V 0 bases short and J 10 bases short, with 14 bases between. From germline, CDR1 is SGHRS and CDR2 YFSETQ. CDR3 nucleotide sequence: TGCGCCAGCAGCTTGGGTCCCAGGGCTGGATCACCCCTCCACTTT. It codes for CASSLGPRAGSPLHF.

V gene TRBV7-9 combines with J gene TRBJ2-1, with D perhaps TRBD2 (5 bases). Per the germline V gene, CDR1 is SEHNR and CDR2 is FQNEAQ (reference sequence). The CDR3 has 13 amino acids. Trimming stripped 1 base from V and 6 bases from J, with 7 bases between. The CDR3 nucleotides read TGTGCCAGCAGCTTAGGAGGGCCCAATGAGCAGTTCTTC. Amino acids: CASSLGGPNEQFF.

The chain uses TRBV7-2 and TRBJ1-2, with TRBD1 as a possible D gene (5 bases). The germline CDR1 and CDR2 sequences are SGHTA and FQGNSA. The V end was cut by 2 bases, the J end by 2 bases, with 9 bases between. The CDR3 runs 14 residues. CDR3 sequence (DNA): TGTGCCAGCAGCTTACAGGGAAGAAACTATGGCTACACCTTC. Encoded protein: CASSLQGRNYGYTF. Combining the CDR3 with reference TRBV7-2 and TRBJ1-2 gives the whole variable domain GAGVSQSPSNKVTEKGKDVELRCDPISGHTALYWYRQSLGQGLEFLIYFQGNSAPDKSGLPSDRFSAERTGGSVSTLTIQRTQQEDSAVYLCASSLQGRNYGYTFGSGTRLTVV.

The table lists this clone with a count of one. This chain links TRBV11-3 with TRBJ1-1; TRBD1 might be the D (5 bases). Trimming removed 8 bases from V and 7 bases from J, with 17 bases in between. The CDR3 has 13 amino acids. CDR1 and CDR2 (germline): SGHNT, YENEEA. Written as DNA, the CDR3 is TGTGCCAGCCAGGCGGGGACCTTCAATGAAGCTTTCTTT. It specifies CASQAGTFNEAFF.

The gene calls are TRBV7-2 and TRBJ1-1; TRBD1 aligns across 8 bases. This CDR3 spans 14 amino acids. Per germline, CDR1 SGHTA and CDR2 FQGNSA. V shed 8 bases and J 5 bases; nucleotides not matched to a gene: 10. As DNA, the CDR3 is TGTGCCAGCGGAACTCAGGGGGCGCGGACTGAAGCTTTCTTT. Protein: CASGTQGARTEAFF.